This T cell receptor beta chain was obtained from a study of OX40 agonist ivuxolimab in advanced cancers. Study information: Dose-escalation patients had hepatocellular carcinoma, melanoma, renal cell or head and neck cancer. Among those enrolled, mean age was roughly 62 years (range about 23 to 85) and about 79% were male. Under the entry rules, prior anti-PD-1, anti-PD-L1 or anti-CTLA-4 therapy was allowed, and about 38% had some.

In germline, CDR1 is SGHRS, CDR2 YFSETQ. Trimming cost V 2 bases and J 1 base, with 12 bases left between them. The CDR3 length is 15 residues. TCRdb's table, derived via immunoSEQ multiplex PCR, lists solely in-frame clones and lacks some. Here the sample spans around 74,000 clones, 85% to 90% being singletons. The chain employs TRBV5-1 and TRBJ1-1; D not resolved. The sample was CD4+ or CD8+ T cells sorted from blood, taken in a trial of the OX40 agonist ivuxolimab. The receptor comes from an adult with an advanced solid tumor such as melanoma, head and neck, liver or kidney cancer. Here the CDR3 reads CASSLIYLENTEAFF. The CDR3 DNA is TGCGCCAGCAGCTTAATCTACCTCGAGAACACTGAAGCTTTCTTT.